This TCR beta chain comes out of a study of cytomegalovirus exposure and HLA in healthy donors. Study outcomes and limitations: The authors considered a cluster of highly shared sequence variants likely to be a sequencing artifact.

60 Vbeta and 13 Jbeta primers were used in PCR. Data came from immunoSEQ multiplex PCR; TCRdb stores just in-frame clones and leaves some out. The top ten clones hold about 6.7% of a sample with tens of thousands of clones, over 55% of them seen once. Germline V gives CDR1 MNHNS, CDR2 SASEGT. With V trimmed by 3 bases and J by 4 bases, 6 bases remained unmatched. The CDR3 contains 15 residues. In regard to this clone: As yet, its antigen is unknown.

V is TRBV6-1 and J is TRBJ1-2, with 9 bases that match TRBD1. The sample was PBMCs. The clonotype was recovered from a young woman in good health and CMV-seronegative. CDR3 sequence (DNA): TGTGCCAGCAGTGATCAGGGACAGGGTAGCTATGGCTACACCTTC. This gives the protein CASSDQGQGSYGYTF.